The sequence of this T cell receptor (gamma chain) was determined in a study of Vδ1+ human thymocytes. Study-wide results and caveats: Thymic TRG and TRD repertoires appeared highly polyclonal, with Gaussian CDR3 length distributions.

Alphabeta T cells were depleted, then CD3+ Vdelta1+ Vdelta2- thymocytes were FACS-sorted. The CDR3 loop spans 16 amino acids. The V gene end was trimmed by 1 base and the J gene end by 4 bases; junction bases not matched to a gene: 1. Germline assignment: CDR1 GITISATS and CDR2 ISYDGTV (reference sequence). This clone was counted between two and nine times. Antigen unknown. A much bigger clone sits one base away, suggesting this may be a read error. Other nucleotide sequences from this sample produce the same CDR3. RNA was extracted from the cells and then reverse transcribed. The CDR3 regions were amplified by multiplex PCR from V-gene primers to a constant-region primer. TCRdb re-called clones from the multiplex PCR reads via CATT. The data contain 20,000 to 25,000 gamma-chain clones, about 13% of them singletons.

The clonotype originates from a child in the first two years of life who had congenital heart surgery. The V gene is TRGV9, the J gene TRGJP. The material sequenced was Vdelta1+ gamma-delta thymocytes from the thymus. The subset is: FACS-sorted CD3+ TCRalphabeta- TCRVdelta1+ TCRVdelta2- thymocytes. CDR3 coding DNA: TGTGCCTTGTGGGAGGTTCAAGAGTTGGGCAAAAAAATCAAGGTATTT. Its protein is CALWEVQELGKKIKVF.